The present T cell receptor (beta chain) was sequenced within a study of T cell clones after liver transplantation. About the research overall: TCRbeta sequencing after a pre-transplant mixed lymphocyte reaction identified graft-donor-reactive clones, later tracked in post-transplant blood. Apart from three HCV-positive recipients, transplants were for non-autoimmune, non-viral reasons. Without induction therapy, subjects received standard immunosuppression until 12-24 months post-transplant. Samples came pre-transplant, pre-randomization before withdrawal, and post-randomization after withdrawal ended.

The germline V gene has CDR1 MGHRA and CDR2 YSYEKL. J gave up 1 base and V 2 bases, and 5 bases lay outside the gene matches. CDR3 length: 15 amino acids. Using immunoSEQ multiplex PCR, the repertoire was profiled, and TCRdb retains in-frame clones only, with some absent. The sample lists 50,000 or so clones, 65% to 80% occurring once. This specimen was CD4+ T cells from blood, taken around 4.5 years after liver transplant. This clonotype was obtained from a human patient who received a liver transplant. The graft donor may have contributed some T cells. The genes are TRBV4-1 and TRBJ2-7, with 7 bases identical to TRBD1. The DNA of the CDR3 is TGCGCCAGCAGCCAAACCGGGACAGCGTCCTACGAGCAGTACTTC. This sequence encodes CASSQTGTASYEQYF.